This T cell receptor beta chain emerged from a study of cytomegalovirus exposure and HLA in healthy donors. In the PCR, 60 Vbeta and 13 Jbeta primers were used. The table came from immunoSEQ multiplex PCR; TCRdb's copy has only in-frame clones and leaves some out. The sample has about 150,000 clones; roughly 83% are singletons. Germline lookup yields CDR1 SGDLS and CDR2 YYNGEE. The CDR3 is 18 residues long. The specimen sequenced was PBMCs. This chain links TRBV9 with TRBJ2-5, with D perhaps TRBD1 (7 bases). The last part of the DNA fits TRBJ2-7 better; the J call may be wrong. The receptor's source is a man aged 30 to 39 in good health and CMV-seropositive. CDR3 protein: CASSASPTEGTASYEQYF. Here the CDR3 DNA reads TGTGCCAGCAGCGCGTCCCCGACGGAGGGGACAGCTTCCTACGAGCAGTACTTC.